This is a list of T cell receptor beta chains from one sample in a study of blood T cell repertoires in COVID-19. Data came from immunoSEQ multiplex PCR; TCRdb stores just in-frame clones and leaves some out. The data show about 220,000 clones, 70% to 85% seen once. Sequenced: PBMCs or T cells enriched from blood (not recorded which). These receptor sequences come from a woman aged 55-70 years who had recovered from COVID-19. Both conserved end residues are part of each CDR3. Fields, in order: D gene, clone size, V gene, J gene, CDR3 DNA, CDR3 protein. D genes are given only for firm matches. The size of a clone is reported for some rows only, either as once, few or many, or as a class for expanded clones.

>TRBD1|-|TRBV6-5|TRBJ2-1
TGTGCCATTTTGAGGGACAGGGGTCCCCGCAATGAGCAGTTCTTC
CAILRDRGPRNEQFF
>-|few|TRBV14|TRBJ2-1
TGTGCCAGCAGCCTCTACCCAGCGGACCTTCCCTACAATGAGCAGTTCTTC
CASSLYPADLPYNEQFF
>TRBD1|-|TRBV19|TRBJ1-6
TGTGCCAGTAGATCTAGCGGGACAGATAATTCACCCCTCCACTTT
CASRSSGTDNSPLHF
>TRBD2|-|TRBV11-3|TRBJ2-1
TGTGCCAGCAGCTTAGGACTAGCGGGAGGAAATGAGCAGTTCTTC
CASSLGLAGGNEQFF
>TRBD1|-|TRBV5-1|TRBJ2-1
TGCGCCAGCAGCTTGGGATCCTTTGGGCAGGGGGCGGATGAGCAGTTCTTC
CASSLGSFGQGADEQFF
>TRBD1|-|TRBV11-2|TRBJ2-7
TGTGCCAGCAGCTTACTGACAGGGGGAGCGTACGAGCAGTACTTC
CASSLLTGGAYEQYF
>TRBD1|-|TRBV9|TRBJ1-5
TGTGCCAGCAGCGTAGCTACCTCGACAGGGGCCCTCAATCAGCCCCAGCATTTT
CASSVATSTGALNQPQHF
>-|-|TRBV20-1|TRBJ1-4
TGCAGTGCTAGTAATTCAGGGAGGGAAAAACTGTTTTTT
CSASNSGREKLFF
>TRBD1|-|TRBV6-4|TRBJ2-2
TGTGCCAGCAGTGAAGGGACAGGGGGTTACACCGGGGAGCTGTTTTTT
CASSEGTGGYTGELFF
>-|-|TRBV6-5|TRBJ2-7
TGTGCCAGCAGTTACTCGGGGCTGAACTACGAGCAGTACTTC
CASSYSGLNYEQYF
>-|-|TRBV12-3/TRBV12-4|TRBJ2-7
TGTGCCAGCAGTTTTAGGCCTTTAGCCGAGCAGTACTTC
CASSFRPLAEQYF
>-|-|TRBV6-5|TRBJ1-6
TGTGCCAGCAGTACCGGCAGGCAGGATAATTCACCCCTCCACTTT
CASSTGRQDNSPLHF
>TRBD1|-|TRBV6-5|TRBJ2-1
TGTGCCAGCAACTTCGACAGGGACAATGAGCAGTTCTTC
CASNFDRDNEQFF
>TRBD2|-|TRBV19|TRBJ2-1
TGTGCCAGTAGCCAGCAGTCTAGCGGGGCGTCCTACAATGAGCAGTTCTTC
CASSQQSSGASYNEQFF
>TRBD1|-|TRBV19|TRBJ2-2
TGTGCCAGTAGTTTCCGTAGACAGGGTCACACCGGGGAGCTGTTTTTT
CASSFRRQGHTGELFF
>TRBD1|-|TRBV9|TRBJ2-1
TGTGCCAGCAGCGTAGATCAGGGGGCCTATGAGCAGTTCTTC
CASSVDQGAYEQFF
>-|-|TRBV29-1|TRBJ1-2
TGCAGCGTTGAAGATCCCCCGTCCTATGGCTACACCTTC
CSVEDPPSYGYTF
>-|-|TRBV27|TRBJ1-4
TGTGCCAGCAGTCCACAAATGGATGAAAAACTGTTTTTT
CASSPQMDEKLFF
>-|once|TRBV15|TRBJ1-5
TGTGCCACCAGCAGAGATCCGGGGAATCAGCCCCAGCATTTT
CATSRDPGNQPQHF
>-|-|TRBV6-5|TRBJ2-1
TGTGCCAGCAGAATCAACAGGGTCAATGAGCAGTTCTTC
CASRINRVNEQFF
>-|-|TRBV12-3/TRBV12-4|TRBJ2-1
TGTGCCAGCAGTTTGGGGAGCTACAATGAGCAGTTCTTC
CASSLGSYNEQFF
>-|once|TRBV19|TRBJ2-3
TGTGCCAGCAGGAAAAGTGCTATGACCCACACAGATACGCAGTATTTT
CASRKSAMTHTDTQYF
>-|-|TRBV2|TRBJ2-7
TGTGCCAGCAGTGACTGGGTGAGCGGGGAGCAGTACTTC
CASSDWVSGEQYF
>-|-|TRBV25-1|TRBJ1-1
TGTGCCAGCAGTGAACCATACCGGGGGGAGGCTTTCTTT
CASSEPYRGEAFF
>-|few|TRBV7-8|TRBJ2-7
TGTGCCAGCAGCAACCGGACAGTTCGGGCGTCCTACGAGCAGTACTTC
CASSNRTVRASYEQYF
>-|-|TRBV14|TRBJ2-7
TGTGCCAGCAGCCAAGAGGACAGCGGGGTCTCCTACGAGCAGTACTTC
CASSQEDSGVSYEQYF
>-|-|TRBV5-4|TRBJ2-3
TGTGCCAGCAGCTTGGCCGGACTTAATACGCAGTATTTT
CASSLAGLNTQYF
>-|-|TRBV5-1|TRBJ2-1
TGCGCCAGCAGCGTCGACACCCGCTCCTACAATGAGCAGTTCTTC
CASSVDTRSYNEQFF
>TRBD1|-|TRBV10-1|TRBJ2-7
TGCGCCAGCAGTGGGGGACAGGGGGCGGACTACGAGCAGTACTTC
CASSGGQGADYEQYF
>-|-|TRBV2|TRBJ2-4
TGTGCCAGCGGGACTGAGGAAGCCAAAAACATTCAGTACTTC
CASGTEEAKNIQYF
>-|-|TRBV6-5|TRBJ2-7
TGTGCCAGCAGTACTTGGGGAGAGAATGTTCACGAGCAGTACTTC
CASSTWGENVHEQYF
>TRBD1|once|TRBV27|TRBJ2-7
TGTGCCAGCAGCAGAGACAGGGGCCTCGAGCAGTACTTC
CASSRDRGLEQYF
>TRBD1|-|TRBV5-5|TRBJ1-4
TGTGCCAGCAGCTCTACCGGGACAGGGGATGAAAAACTGTTTTTT
CASSSTGTGDEKLFF
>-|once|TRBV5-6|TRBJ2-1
TGTGCCAGCAGCTTGGGGATTGACGTAGGGGCCTACAATGAGCAGTTCTTC
CASSLGIDVGAYNEQFF
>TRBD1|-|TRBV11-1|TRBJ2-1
TGTGCCAGCAGCTTACCAGGGGGTTGGGATGAGCAGTTCTTC
CASSLPGGWDEQFF
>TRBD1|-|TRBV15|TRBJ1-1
TGTGCCACCTCGCCAGGGGGAAAAGCTGAAGCTTTCTTT
CATSPGGKAEAFF
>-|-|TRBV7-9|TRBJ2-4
TGTGCCAGCAGCCCCAGAACAGGGGCGGGGGCCAAAAACATTCAGTACTTC
CASSPRTGAGAKNIQYF
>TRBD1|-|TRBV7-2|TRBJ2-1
TGTGCCAGCAAGGGCCAGTGGGGACAGGGCTACAATGAGCAGTTCTTC
CASKGQWGQGYNEQFF
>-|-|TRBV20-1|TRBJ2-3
TGCAGTGCTAGACGGGGGGATACGCAGTATTTT
CSARRGDTQYF
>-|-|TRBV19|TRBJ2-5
TGTGCCAGTAGTAACTTAAGAGAGACCCAGTACTTC
CASSNLRETQYF
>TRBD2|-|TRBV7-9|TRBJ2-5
TGTGCCAGCAGCCCACAGCGGGGGGCCGAGGAGACCCAGTACTTC
CASSPQRGAEETQYF
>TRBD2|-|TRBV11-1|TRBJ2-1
TGTGCCAGCAGCTTAAGTGGCGGGGGGGTCGATGAGCAGTTCTTC
CASSLSGGGVDEQFF
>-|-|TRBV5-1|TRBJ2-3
TGCGCCAGCAGGGATGAGAGCGTAGACTCAGATACGCAGTATTTT
CASRDESVDSDTQYF
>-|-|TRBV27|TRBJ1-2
TGTGCCAGCGGAGAGATACCTCTCTATGGCTACACCTTC
CASGEIPLYGYTF
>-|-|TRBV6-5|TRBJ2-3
TGTGCCAGCAGCCGGGGAGGCACAGATACGCAGTATTTT
CASSRGGTDTQYF
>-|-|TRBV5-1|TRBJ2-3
TGCGCCAGCAGCTTGCAATCGCGGGACACAGATACGCAGTATTTT
CASSLQSRDTDTQYF
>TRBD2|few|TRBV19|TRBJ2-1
TGTGCCAGTACCTCCCCCCCGGGGCGGGGGGTCACCTACAATGAGCAGTTCTTC
CASTSPPGRGVTYNEQFF
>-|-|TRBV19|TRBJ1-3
TGTGCCAGTAGTCAGTCGTTCTCTGGAAACACCATATATTTT
CASSQSFSGNTIYF
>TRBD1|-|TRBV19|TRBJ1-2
TGTGCCAGTAGTAACTCACGGACAGGGGGCAACTATGGCTACACCTTC
CASSNSRTGGNYGYTF
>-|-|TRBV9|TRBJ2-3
TGTGCCAGCAGCGTAGGGCGGGGCCGCACAGATACGCAGTATTTT
CASSVGRGRTDTQYF
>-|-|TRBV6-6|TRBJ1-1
TGTGCCAGCAGTTACCAGGGCCCTAAGGCTGAAGCTTTCTTT
CASSYQGPKAEAFF
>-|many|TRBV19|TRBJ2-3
TGTGCCAGTAGGGACTTACTAAGGGATACGCAGTATTTT
CASRDLLRDTQYF
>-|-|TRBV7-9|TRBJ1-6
TGTGCCAGCAACTCCCTCGACTGGGATTCACCCCTCCACTTT
CASNSLDWDSPLHF